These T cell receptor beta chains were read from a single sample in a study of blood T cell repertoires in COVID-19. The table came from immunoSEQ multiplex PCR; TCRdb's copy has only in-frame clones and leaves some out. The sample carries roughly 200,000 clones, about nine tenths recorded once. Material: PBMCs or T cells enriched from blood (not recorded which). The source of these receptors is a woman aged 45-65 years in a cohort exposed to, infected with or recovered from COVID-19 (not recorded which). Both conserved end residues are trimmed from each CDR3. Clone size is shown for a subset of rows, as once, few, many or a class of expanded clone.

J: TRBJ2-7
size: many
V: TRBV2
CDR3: ASSYRDRVMYEQY

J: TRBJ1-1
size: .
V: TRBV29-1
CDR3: SGATQGTEAF

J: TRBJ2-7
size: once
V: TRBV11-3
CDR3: ASSLGTGTGDEQY

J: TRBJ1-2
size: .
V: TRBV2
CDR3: ASRQDSFGYT

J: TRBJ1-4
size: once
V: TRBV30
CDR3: AWSPLFRTELF

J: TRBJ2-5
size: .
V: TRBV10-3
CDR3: AISVSSGGLETQY

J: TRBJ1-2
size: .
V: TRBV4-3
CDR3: ASSQERQVYGYT

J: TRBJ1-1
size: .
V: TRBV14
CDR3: ASSQVMNTEAF

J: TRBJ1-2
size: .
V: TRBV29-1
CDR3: SVEAEQGGGYT

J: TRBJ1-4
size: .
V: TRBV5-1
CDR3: ASSFGQGMGRANEKLF

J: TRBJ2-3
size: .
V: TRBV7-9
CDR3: ASSFGGASGSDTQY

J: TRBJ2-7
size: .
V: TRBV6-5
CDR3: AHAAAYEQY

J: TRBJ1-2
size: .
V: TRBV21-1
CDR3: ASSRPRSGHPSNYGYT

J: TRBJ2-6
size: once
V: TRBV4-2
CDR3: ASSQDVTASGANVLT

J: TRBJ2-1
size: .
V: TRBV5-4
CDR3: ASSPDRDGEQF

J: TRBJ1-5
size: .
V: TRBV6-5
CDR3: ASSPNSNQPQH

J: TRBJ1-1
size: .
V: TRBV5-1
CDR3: ASTEQGAYTEAF

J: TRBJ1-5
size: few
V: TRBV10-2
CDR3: ASSGPGQGNQPQH

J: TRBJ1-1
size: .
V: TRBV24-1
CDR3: ATSNNPVNTEAF

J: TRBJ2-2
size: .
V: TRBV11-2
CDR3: ASSLGGGRGELF

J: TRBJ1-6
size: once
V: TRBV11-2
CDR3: ASSFRSGYNSPLH

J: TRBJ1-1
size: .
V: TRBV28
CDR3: ASSDGQGAVVGAF

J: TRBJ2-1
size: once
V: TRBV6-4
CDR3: ASSRDRPDNEQF

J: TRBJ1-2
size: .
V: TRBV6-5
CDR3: ASSIQGNYGYT

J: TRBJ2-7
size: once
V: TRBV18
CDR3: ASSTSGSYEQY

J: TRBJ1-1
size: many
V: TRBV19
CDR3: ASSIAGSGTEAF

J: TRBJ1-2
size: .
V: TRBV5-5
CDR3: ASSSFTDYGYT

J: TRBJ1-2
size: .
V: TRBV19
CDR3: ASSIQGTNYGYT

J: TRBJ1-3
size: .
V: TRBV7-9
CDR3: ASSSRSYTGPGNTIY

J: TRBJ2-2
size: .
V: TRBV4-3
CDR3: ASSQDEGGTGELF

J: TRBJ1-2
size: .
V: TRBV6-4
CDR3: ASSDSDTLFPSYGYT

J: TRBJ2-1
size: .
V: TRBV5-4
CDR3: ASSTRTSGGYNEQF

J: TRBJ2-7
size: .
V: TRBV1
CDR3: TNHGTEFYEQY

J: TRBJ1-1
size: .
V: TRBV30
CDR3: AWSGGRSGGDTEAF

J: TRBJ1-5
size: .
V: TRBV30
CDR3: AWADRAGLSNQPQH

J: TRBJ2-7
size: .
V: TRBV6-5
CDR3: ASSRDGSPYEQY

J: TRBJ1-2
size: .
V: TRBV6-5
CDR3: ASSSRQKGDYGYT

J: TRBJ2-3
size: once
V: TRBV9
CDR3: ASSVVASGEVDTQY

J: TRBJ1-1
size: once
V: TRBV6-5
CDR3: ASSHRGLNTEAF

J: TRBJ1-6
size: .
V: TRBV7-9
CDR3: ASSLEQYNSPLH

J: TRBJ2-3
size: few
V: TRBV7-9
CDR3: ASRRGPRSDTQY

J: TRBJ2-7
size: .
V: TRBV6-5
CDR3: ASSWKDRAEQY

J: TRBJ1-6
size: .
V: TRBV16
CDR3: ASSQSSQNSPLH

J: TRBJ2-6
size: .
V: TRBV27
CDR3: ASSPRLGFHSGANVLT

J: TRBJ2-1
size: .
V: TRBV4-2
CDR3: ASSQDRQGSEQF